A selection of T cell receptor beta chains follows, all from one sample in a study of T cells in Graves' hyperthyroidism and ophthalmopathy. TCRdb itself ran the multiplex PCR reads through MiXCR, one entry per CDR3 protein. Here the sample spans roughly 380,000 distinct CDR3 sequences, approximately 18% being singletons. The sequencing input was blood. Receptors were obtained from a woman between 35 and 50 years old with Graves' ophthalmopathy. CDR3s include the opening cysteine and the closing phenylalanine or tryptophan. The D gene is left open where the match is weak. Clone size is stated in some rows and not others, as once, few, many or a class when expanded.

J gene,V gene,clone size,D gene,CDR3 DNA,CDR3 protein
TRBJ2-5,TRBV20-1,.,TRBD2,TGCAGTGCTCGCAAGCGGGGGGGCGGACAAGAGACCCAGTACTTC,CSARKRGGGQETQYF
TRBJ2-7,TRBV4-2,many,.,TGTGCCAGCAGCCCTGGAGCCTCGAGCTCCTACGAGCAGTACTTC,CASSPGASSSYEQYF
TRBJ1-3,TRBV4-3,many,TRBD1,TGCGCCAGCAGCCAGTACAGGGGCCCCGGGGACACCATATATTTT,CASSQYRGPGDTIYF
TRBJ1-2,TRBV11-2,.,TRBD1,TGTGCCAGCAGCTCAAGGGACAGGGTATCAAGGAACTATGGCTACACCTTC,CASSSRDRVSRNYGYTF
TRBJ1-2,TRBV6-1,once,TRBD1,TGTGCCACCGGACAGGGGAGCTACACCTTC,CATGQGSYTF
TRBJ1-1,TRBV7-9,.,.,TGTGCCAGCAGCGACCGCCAGGGCTGGGCCACTGAAGCTTTCTTT,CASSDRQGWATEAFF
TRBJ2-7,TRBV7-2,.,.,TGTGCCAGCAGCTTAATGGCCGGCGAGCAGTACTTC,CASSLMAGEQYF
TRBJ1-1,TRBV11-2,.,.,TGTGCCAGCAGCCAAACAGGTTTTTTAAGGGCTGCGGACCGTGAAGCTTTCTTT,CASSQTGFLRAADREAFF
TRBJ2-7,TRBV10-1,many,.,TGCGCCAGCAGTGAAAATAAGGGCAGCCCCTACGAGCAGTACTTC,CASSENKGSPYEQYF
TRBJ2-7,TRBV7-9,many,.,TGTGCCAGCAGCTCGAAGTGGACCACCCCTGACGGATACGAGCAGTACTTC,CASSSKWTTPDGYEQYF
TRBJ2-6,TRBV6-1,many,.,TGTGCCAGCAGTGAATATCACCCTTCTGGGGCCAACGTCCTGACTTTC,CASSEYHPSGANVLTF
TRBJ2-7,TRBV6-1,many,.,TGTGCCAGCAGTACCTACGAGCAGTACTTC,CASSTYEQYF
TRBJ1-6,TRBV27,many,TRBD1,TGTGCCAGCAGTTTAACCGCCGGGACAGGGGGATATAATTCACCCCTCCACTTT,CASSLTAGTGGYNSPLHF
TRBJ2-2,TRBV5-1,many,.,TGCGCCAGCAGCTTAGACGTGAACACCGGGGAGCTGTTTTTT,CASSLDVNTGELFF
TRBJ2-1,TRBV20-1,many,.,TGCAGTGCTAGAGGAGAGGCGGGAAGGAGTAATGAGCAGTTCTTC,CSARGEAGRSNEQFF
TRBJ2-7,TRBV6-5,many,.,TGTGCCAGCAGTTACGGACACCCTCTGGAGCAGTACTTC,CASSYGHPLEQYF
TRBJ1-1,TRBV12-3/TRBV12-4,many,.,TGTGCCAGCAGGATACAGGGATGGACTGAAGCTTTCTTT,CASRIQGWTEAFF
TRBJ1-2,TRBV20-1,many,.,TGCAGTGCTATTTTTGGCCAAAAATATGGCTACACCTTC,CSAIFGQKYGYTF
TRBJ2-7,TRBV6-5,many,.,TGTGCCAGTTCAAGGGGGAGCAACTACGAGCAGTACTTC,CASSRGSNYEQYF
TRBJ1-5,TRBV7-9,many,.,TGTGCCAGCAGCCAACGGGATCAGCCCCAGCATTTT,CASSQRDQPQHF
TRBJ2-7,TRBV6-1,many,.,TGTGCCAGCAGTGAAACGGCAGGAGGGCTTTACGAGCAGTACTTC,CASSETAGGLYEQYF
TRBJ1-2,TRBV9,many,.,TGTGCCAGCAGTGGTAGGACGGCCAACTATGGCTACACCTTC,CASSGRTANYGYTF
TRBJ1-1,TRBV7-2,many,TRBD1,TGTGCCAGCACTAGGGACAGCCTGAACACTGAAGCTTTCTTT,CASTRDSLNTEAFF
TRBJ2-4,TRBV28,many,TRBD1,TGTGCCAGCAATACTCAGGGGGCCATTCAGTACTTC,CASNTQGAIQYF
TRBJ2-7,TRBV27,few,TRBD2,TGTGCCAGCAGACCCGGGACTAGCGGACCCTACGAGCAGTACTTC,CASRPGTSGPYEQYF
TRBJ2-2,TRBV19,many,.,TGTGCCAGTAGTGTTCAGGGGGGGACCGGGGAGCTGTTTTTT,CASSVQGGTGELFF
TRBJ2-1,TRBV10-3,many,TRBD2,TGTGCCATCACTTTAGCGGGGGCCCTCAATGAGCAGTTCTTC,CAITLAGALNEQFF
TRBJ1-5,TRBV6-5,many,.,TGTGCCAGCAGACCTCGGACATATAGCAATCAGCCCCAGCATTTT,CASRPRTYSNQPQHF